This T cell receptor (beta chain) comes out of a study of long-term antiretroviral therapy in people with HIV. Study results and caveats: The study collected no data on ART adherence, viral resistance or therapy changes. HIV repertoires spanned tighter CDR3 length ranges than controls did. Dominance of pre-ART expanded clones persisted, fluctuating and often declining after ART.

Per the germline V gene, CDR1 is KGHSH and CDR2 is LQKENI. The V and J ends lost 4 bases and 3 bases respectively, with 9 bases between them. This CDR3 spans 13 amino acids. This clone came up once. Its target is not known. A v3.0 immunoSEQ assay was performed at survey level. Some clones are missing from TCRdb's copy, which holds only in-frame ones; the method was immunoSEQ multiplex PCR. The data hold around 13,000 clones, with 80% observed a single time. Without exception, participants with HIV were treated in the United States. The rearrangement joins TRBV18 to TRBJ1-1; D is unclear. The sample in question was unsorted PBMCs, obtained 3.2 years before starting antiretroviral therapy. The clonotype originates from a man aged 40-50 years with HIV. CDR3: CASSQGGHTEAFF. CDR3 DNA sequence: TGTGCCAGCTCACAGGGAGGGCACACTGAAGCTTTCTTT. Based on the CDR3 plus reference TRBV18 and TRBJ1-1, the full variable domain is NAGVMQNPRHLVRRRGQEARLRCSPMKGHSHVYWYRQLPEEGLKFMVYLQKENIIDESGMPKERFSAEFPKEGPSILRIQQVVRGDSAAYFCASSQGGHTEAFFGQGTRLTVV.